Sequencing of this T cell receptor (beta chain) was carried out in a study of blood T cell repertoires in COVID-19. Profiled with immunoSEQ multiplex PCR; TCRdb holds only in-frame clones, not every one. The sample records roughly 30,000 clones, approximately 81% being singletons. The sequencing sample was made of peripheral blood. The clonotype was recovered from a human donor with acute or convalescent COVID-19. The donor label of this sample is uncertain.

DNA for the CDR3: TGTGCCAGCAGCTTAAGGCTAGCGGGAATGAGAGATACGCAGTATTTT. Amino acid sequence: CASSLRLAGMRDTQYF. The J gene is TRBJ2-3, the V gene TRBV7-8, with 9 bases lining up with TRBD2. This CDR3 has 16 amino acids. In germline, CDR1 is SGHVS, CDR2 FQNEAQ. The V and J ends lost 2 bases and 5 bases, in that order; junction bases with no gene match: 8.